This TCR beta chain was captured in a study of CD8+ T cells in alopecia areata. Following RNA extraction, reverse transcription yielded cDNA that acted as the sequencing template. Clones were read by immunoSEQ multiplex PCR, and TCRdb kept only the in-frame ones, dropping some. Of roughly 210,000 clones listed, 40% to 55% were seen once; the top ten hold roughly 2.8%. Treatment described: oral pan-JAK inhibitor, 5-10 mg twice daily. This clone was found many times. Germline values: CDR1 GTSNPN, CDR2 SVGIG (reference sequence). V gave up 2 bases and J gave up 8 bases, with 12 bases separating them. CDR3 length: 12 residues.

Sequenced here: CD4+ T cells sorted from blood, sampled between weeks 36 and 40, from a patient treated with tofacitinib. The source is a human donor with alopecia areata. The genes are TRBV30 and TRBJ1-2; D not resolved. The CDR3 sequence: CAWSPTAGGYTF. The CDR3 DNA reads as TGTGCCTGGAGTCCGACTGCGGGGGGCTACACCTTC.